This T cell receptor (beta chain) was identified in a study of blood T cell repertoires in COVID-19. The overall study: T cells, B-cell-depleted T cells, or PBMCs supplied cDNA or gDNA.

The V gene's germline CDR1 is MDHEN and CDR2 SYDVKM. With V trimmed by 4 bases and J by 3 bases, 6 bases remained unmatched. The CDR3 runs to 15 residues. As handled by the study authors: Reference gene primer amplification gave estimated nucleated cell counts. TCRdb's copy holds only in-frame clones and misses some; the assay was immunoSEQ multiplex PCR. V and J calls and clone size come straight from that table; D and trimming were deduced from the DNA. Seen here are fewer than 200,000 clones, roughly 76% observed once, and the top ten hold approximately 8.6%. The sequencing sample was made of peripheral blood. The clonotype comes from a woman in her fifties or sixties with active or convalescent COVID-19. The chain couples TRBV28 to TRBJ1-1; 9 bases are a match to TRBD1. The CDR3 protein is CASSSLDRGHTEAFF. CDR3 bases: TGTGCCAGCAGTTCTCTGGACAGGGGACACACTGAAGCTTTCTTT. Full variable domain (missing parts from reference TRBV28 and TRBJ1-1): DVKVTQSSRYLVKRTGEKVFLECVQDMDHENMFWYRQDPGLGLRLIYFSYDVKMKEKGDIPEGYSVSREKKERFSLILESASTNQTSMYLCASSSLDRGHTEAFFGQGTRLTVV.